This TCR beta chain originates from a study of control samples from healthy donors and cancer patients. Here immunoSEQ multiplex PCR was the method, and the copy in TCRdb shows in-frame clones only, minus some. The sample records some 110,000 clones, 80% to 90% being singletons. CDR1 is LNHDA and CDR2 is SQIVND in the germline V gene (reference sequence). V lost 2 bases, J lost 5 bases, and 6 bases lay in between. The CDR3 extends over 13 amino acids. This sequence joins TRBV19 and TRBJ1-4; D is ambiguous. Sample: PBMCs. The TCR was taken from a woman aged 50 to 60 with colorectal cancer. The CDR3 bases are TGTGCCAGTAGTATATCAAGAAATGAAAAACTGTTTTTT. Translating it yields CASSISRNEKLFF.